This TCR beta chain was recovered during a study of blood T cell repertoires in COVID-19. Whole-study context: Sites in the United States, Italy and Spain provided acute and convalescent COVID-19 samples.

Original processing notes: Quantification of nucleated cells was approximated via reference gene primer amplification. Sequencing was performed with immunoSEQ multiplex PCR; in TCRdb, only in-frame clones are kept and a portion is missing. V and J calls and clone size come straight from that table; D and trimming were deduced from the DNA. The sample shows fewer than 130,000 clones, approximately 62% of them seen only once. Germline loops: CDR1 SNHLY, CDR2 FYNNEI. The CDR3 length is 15 residues. The ends lost 6 bases at V and 2 bases at J; junction bases unmatched: 5. This chain connects TRBV2 to TRBJ2-3; TRBD2 aligns across 10 bases. The clonotype originates from an elderly man with acute or convalescent COVID-19. The sample consisted of peripheral blood. CDR3 loop: CASRILAGITDTQYF. The CDR3 nucleotides are TGTGCCAGCAGGATACTAGCGGGGATCACAGATACGCAGTATTTT.